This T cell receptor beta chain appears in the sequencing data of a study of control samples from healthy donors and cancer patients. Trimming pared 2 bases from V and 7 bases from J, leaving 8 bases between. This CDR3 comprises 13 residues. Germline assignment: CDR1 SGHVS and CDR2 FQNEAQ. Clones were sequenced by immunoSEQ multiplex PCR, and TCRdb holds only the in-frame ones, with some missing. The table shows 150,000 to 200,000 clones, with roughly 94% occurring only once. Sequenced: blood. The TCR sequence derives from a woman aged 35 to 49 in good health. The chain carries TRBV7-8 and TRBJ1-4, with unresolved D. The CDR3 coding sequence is TGTGCCAGCAGCTTATTCTCGTCTGAAAAACTGTTTTTT. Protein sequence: CASSLFSSEKLFF.